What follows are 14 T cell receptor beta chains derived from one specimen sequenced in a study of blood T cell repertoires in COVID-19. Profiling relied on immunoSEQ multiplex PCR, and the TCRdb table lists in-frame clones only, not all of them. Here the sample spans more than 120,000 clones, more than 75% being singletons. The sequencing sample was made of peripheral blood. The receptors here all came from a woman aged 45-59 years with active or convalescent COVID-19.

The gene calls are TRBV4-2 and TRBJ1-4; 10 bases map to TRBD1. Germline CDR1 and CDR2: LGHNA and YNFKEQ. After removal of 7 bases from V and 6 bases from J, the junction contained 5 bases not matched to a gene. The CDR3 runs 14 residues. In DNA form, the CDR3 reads TGTGCCAGCACAACCGGGACAGGGGATGAAAAACTGTTTTTT. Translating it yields CASTTGTGDEKLFF.

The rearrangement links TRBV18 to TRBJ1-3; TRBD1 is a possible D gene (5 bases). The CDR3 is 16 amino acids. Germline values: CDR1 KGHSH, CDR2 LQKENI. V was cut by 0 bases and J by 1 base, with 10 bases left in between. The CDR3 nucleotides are TGTGCCAGCTCACCACCGGTGTCAGGGTCTGGAAACACCATATATTTT. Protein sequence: CASSPPVSGSGNTIYF.

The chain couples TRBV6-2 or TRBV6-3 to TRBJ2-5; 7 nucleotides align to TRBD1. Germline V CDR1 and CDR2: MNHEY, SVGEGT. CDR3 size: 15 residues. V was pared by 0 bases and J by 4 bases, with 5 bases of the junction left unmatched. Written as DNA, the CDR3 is TGTGCCAGCAGTTACTCGACAGGGTTGCTAGAGACCCAGTACTTC. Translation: CASSYSTGLLETQYF.

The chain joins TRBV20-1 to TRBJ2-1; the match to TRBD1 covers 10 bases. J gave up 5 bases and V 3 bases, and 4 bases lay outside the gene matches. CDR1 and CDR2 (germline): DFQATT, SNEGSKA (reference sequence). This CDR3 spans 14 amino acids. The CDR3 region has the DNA TGCAGTGCTAGTACGGGACAGGGGAACAATGAGCAGTTCTTC. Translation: CSASTGQGNNEQFF.

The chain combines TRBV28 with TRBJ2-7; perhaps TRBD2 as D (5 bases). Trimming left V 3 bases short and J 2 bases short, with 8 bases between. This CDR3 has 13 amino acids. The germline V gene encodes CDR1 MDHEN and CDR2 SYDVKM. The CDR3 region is CASSLDLTYEQYF. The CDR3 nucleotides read TGTGCCAGCAGTTTGGACTTAACCTACGAGCAGTACTTC.

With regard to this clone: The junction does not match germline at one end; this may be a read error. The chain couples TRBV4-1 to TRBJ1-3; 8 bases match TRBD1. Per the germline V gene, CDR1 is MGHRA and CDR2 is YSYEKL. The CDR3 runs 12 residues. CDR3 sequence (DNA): TGCGCCAGCACCCAACAGGGGGACACCATATATTTT. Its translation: CASTQQGDTIYF.

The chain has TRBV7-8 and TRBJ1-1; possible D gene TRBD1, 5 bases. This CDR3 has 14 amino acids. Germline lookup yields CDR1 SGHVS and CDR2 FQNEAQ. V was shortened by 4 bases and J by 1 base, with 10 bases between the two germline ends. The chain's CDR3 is CASSSGKKNTEAFF. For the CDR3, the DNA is TGTGCCAGCAGCTCAGGGAAAAAGAACACTGAAGCTTTCTTT.

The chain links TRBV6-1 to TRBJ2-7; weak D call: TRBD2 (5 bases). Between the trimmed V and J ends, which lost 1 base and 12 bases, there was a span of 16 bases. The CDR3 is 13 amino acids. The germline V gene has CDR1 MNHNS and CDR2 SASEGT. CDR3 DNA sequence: TGTGCCAGCAGTGAAGGCGGGCGGAGGTTGTCGTACTTC. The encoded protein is CASSEGGRRLSYF.

The CDR3: CASSLRQGTEAFF. The CDR3 DNA follows: TGTGCCAGCAGTCTCCGGCAGGGGACTGAAGCTTTCTTT. The chain carries TRBV2 and TRBJ1-1, with D tentatively TRBD1 (6 bases). V was shortened by 5 bases and J by 5 bases, with 12 bases between the two germline ends. The CDR3 consists of 13 residues. Germline V gives CDR1 SNHLY, CDR2 FYNNEI.

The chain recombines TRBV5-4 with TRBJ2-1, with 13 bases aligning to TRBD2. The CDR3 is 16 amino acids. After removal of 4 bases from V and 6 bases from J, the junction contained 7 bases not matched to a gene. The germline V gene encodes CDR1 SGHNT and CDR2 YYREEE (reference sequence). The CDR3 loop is CASSAGLAGAGNEQFF. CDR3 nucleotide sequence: TGTGCCAGCAGCGCCGGACTAGCGGGAGCTGGCAATGAGCAGTTCTTC.

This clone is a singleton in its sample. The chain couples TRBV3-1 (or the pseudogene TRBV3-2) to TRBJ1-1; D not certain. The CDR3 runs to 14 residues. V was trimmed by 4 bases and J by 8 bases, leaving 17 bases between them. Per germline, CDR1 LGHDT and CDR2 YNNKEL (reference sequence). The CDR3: CASSLNEGRGEAFF. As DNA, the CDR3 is TGTGCCAGCAGCCTAAATGAAGGACGAGGGGAAGCTTTCTTT.

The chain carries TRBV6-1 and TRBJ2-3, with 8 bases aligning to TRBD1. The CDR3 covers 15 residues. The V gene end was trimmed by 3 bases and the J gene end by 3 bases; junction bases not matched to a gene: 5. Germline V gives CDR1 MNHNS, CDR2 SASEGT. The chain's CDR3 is CASSDRDRLTDTQYF. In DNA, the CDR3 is TGTGCCAGCAGTGACCGGGACAGGTTGACAGATACGCAGTATTTT.

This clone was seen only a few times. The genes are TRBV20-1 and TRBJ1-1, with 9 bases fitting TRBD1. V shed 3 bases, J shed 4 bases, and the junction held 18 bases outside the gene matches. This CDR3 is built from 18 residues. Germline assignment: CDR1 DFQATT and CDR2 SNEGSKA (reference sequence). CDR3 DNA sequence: TGCAGTGCTAGTGTTCCGGGACAGGGTTTTCAGGTTGGCACTGAAGCTTTCTTT. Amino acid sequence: CSASVPGQGFQVGTEAFF.

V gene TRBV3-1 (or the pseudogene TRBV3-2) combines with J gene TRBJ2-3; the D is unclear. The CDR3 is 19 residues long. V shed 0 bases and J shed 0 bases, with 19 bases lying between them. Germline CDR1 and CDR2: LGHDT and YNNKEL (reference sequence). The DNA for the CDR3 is TGTGCCAGCAGCCAAGAGAGGTGTTGGTGGGTTACCAGCACAGATACGCAGTATTTT. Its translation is CASSQERCWWVTSTDTQYF.